These 14 T cell receptor beta chains were sequenced from one sample in a study of response to subunit inactivated influenza vaccine. TCRdb redid the calling of the RT-PCR reads with MiXCR, one entry per CDR3 protein. This table has 300,000 to 350,000 distinct CDR3 sequences, 22% appearing once. The sequences come from PBMCs from blood, collected 21 months after vaccination. All receptors derive from a man between 50 and 75 years old who received an inactivated influenza vaccine.

This clonotype was counted between two and nine times. The genes are TRBV4-2 and TRBJ2-4; 7 bases line up with TRBD1. The CDR3 loop spans 16 amino acids. Germline values: CDR1 LGHNA, CDR2 YNFKEQ. The V and J ends lost 2 bases and 6 bases, in that order; junction bases with no gene match: 10. The CDR3 sequence is CASSQLLTGPINIQYF. The CDR3 DNA reads as TGTGCCAGCAGCCAACTATTGACAGGGCCGATAAACATTCAGTACTTC.

This chain connects TRBV9 to TRBJ1-1; weak D call: TRBD1 (6 bases). Germline V gene sequence: CDR1 SGDLS, CDR2 YYNGEE. V shed 3 bases and J shed 0 bases, with 15 bases lying between them. The CDR3 spans 16 residues. This CDR3 reads CASSDRQDTMNTEAFF. CDR3 DNA: TGTGCCAGCAGCGATCGACAGGACACTATGAACACTGAAGCTTTCTTT.

The chain combines TRBV20-1 with TRBJ2-3; 8 bases match TRBD2. With 0 bases clipped from V and 8 bases from J, the junction kept 10 bases outside the gene matches. CDR3 length equals 15 residues. From germline, CDR1 is DFQATT and CDR2 SNEGSKA (reference sequence). CDR3 residues: CSARDRASGYGTQYF. CDR3 sequence (DNA): TGCAGTGCTAGAGATCGGGCTAGCGGGTATGGTACGCAGTATTTT.

This clonotype was found a few times. The chain recombines TRBV7-2 with TRBJ2-4; D remains unclear. V lost 1 base, J lost 0 bases, and 13 bases lay in between. This CDR3 region has 17 residues. Germline-derived CDR1 and CDR2 are SGHTA and FQGNSA. The CDR3 DNA follows: TGTGCCAGCAGCTTAGGATACGGTCCCCTAGCCAAAAACATTCAGTACTTC. Amino acids: CASSLGYGPLAKNIQYF.

This clonotype has at least ten counts. The chain uses TRBV13 and TRBJ1-1; D is perhaps TRBD1 (5 bases). The CDR3 runs to 14 residues. Deletions cut 3 bases from V and 2 bases from J, with 10 bases between. In germline, CDR1 is PRHDT, CDR2 FYEKMQ (reference sequence). The CDR3: CASSFWGLNTEAFF. The CDR3 DNA reads TGTGCCAGCAGCTTTTGGGGACTTAACACTGAAGCTTTCTTT.

Many counts were recorded for this clonotype. CDR3 in DNA: TGTGCCAGCAGTGACCTAAAGAACACTGAAGCTTTCTTT. Its translation is CASSDLKNTEAFF. The chain is built from TRBV6-1 and TRBJ1-1; no firm D call. V dropped 3 bases and J dropped 1 base, with 6 bases sitting between them. Germline CDR1 MNHNS, CDR2 SASEGT. CDR3 length equals 13 residues.

The chain links TRBV5-5 to TRBJ2-1; 10 bases fit TRBD2. The CDR3 totals 14 residues. V lost 2 bases to trimming and J lost 8 bases; unmatched junction nucleotides: 4. Germline CDR1 is SGHKS and CDR2 is YYEKEE (reference sequence). The CDR3 loop is CASSLLAGSYEQFF. Written as DNA, the CDR3 is TGTGCCAGCAGCTTACTAGCGGGAAGCTATGAGCAGTTCTTC.

The chain recombines TRBV4-3 with TRBJ2-5; D is uncertain. Germline CDR1 reads LGHNA; CDR2 reads YSLEER. Between the trimmed V and J ends, which lost 1 base and 3 bases, there was a span of 9 bases. This CDR3 has 14 residues. The DNA of the CDR3 is TGCGCCAGCAGCCAAGTTGGGCCAGAAGAGACCCAGTACTTC. Translation: CASSQVGPEETQYF.

The chain employs TRBV11-1 and TRBJ2-7; 11 bases are shared with TRBD2. After removal of 8 bases from V and 3 bases from J, the junction contained 3 bases not matched to a gene. CDR3 length equals 13 residues. The germline V gene has CDR1 SGHAT and CDR2 FQDESV (reference sequence). The CDR3 nucleotides are TGTGCCAGCGCGGGACTAGCGGACTACGAGCAGTACTTC. Protein product: CASAGLADYEQYF.

The chain links TRBV20-1 to TRBJ1-2, with unresolved D. V lost 0 bases, J lost 3 bases, and 8 bases lay in between. The CDR3 runs 13 residues. CDR1 and CDR2 from the germline V gene are DFQATT and SNEGSKA (reference sequence). The CDR3, as DNA: TGCAGTGCTAGAGATCGCGGTTACTATGGCTACACCTTC. Protein: CSARDRGYYGYTF.

The chain joins TRBV7-8 to TRBJ1-2, with 9 bases aligning to TRBD1. The germline V gene encodes CDR1 SGHVS and CDR2 FQNEAQ. The CDR3 length is 15 residues. V shed 1 base, J shed 7 bases, and the junction held 7 bases outside the gene matches. The CDR3 DNA is TGTGCCAGCAGCTTAGTGGGACAGGGATTAGTTGGCTACACCTTC. Translating it yields CASSLVGQGLVGYTF.

This clonotype was counted between two and nine times. The chain recombines TRBV5-1 with TRBJ2-1, with 8 bases identical to TRBD2. The CDR3 covers 17 residues. J lost 0 bases, V lost 0 bases, and 5 bases had no gene match. The germline CDR1 and CDR2 sequences are SGHRS and YFSETQ. The CDR3 nucleotides are TGCGCCAGCAGCTTGGCTAGCGGGTCGAGCTCCTACAATGAGCAGTTCTTC. Translation: CASSLASGSSSYNEQFF.

In its sample, this clonotype is medium-sized. This chain connects TRBV12-3 or TRBV12-4 to TRBJ2-7, with 7 positions matching TRBD2. The CDR3 runs 14 residues. V was pared by 8 bases and J by 6 bases, with 13 bases of the junction left unmatched. The CDR3 spells CASSLSGYQGEQYF. CDR3 in DNA: TGTGCCAGCTCCCTTAGCGGGTACCAGGGCGAGCAGTACTTC.

In its sample, this clonotype was seen once. The chain links TRBV28 to TRBJ2-4, with 10 bases aligning to TRBD1. After removal of 3 bases from V and 3 bases from J, the junction contained 8 bases not matched to a gene. The germline V gene encodes CDR1 MDHEN and CDR2 SYDVKM. The CDR3 is 17 residues long. CDR3 sequence (DNA): TGTGCCAGCAGTTTCCCCGGACAGGGGGTACTCAAAAACATTCAGTACTTC. Its protein is CASSFPGQGVLKNIQYF.